Given below is one TCR beta chain in context. The CDR3 has 18 amino acids. Germline V CDR1 and CDR2: KGHDR, SFDVKD. The ends lost 5 bases at V and 3 bases at J; junction bases unmatched: 16. This entry belongs to a study of blood T cell repertoires in COVID-19. Across the whole study: In each case, the material was cDNA or gDNA derived from T cells, B-cell-depleted T cells, or PBMCs.

As handled by the study authors: Quantification of nucleated cells was approximated via reference gene primer amplification. Here immunoSEQ multiplex PCR was the method, and the copy in TCRdb shows in-frame clones only, minus some. That table furnishes V, J and clone size, whereas the DNA furnished D and trimming. The sample consists of under 200,000 clones, about 88% of them appearing once. This sequence joins TRBV24-1 and TRBJ2-3, with 7 nucleotides matching TRBD1. This receptor was identified in a man younger than 30 with active or convalescent COVID-19. The material sequenced was peripheral blood. The CDR3 coding sequence is TGTGCCACCAGTGGACCCTCCCTTCGAGGGGGCGGAACAGATACGCAGTATTTT. This translates into CATSGPSLRGGGTDTQYF.